The 20 T cell receptor beta chains listed next were all sequenced from one sample in a study of coeliac disease. Data came from immunoSEQ multiplex PCR; TCRdb stores just in-frame clones and leaves some out. The data show nearly 7,000 clones, around 72% seen once. The sequenced material came from lamina propria lymphocytes from the gut. The receptors were gathered from a man under 40 with celiac disease.

The rearrangement links TRBV11-2 to TRBJ1-2, with unresolved D. Germline CDR1 SGHAT, CDR2 FQNNGV. The ends were cut back, 1 base at V and 4 bases at J, with 13 bases in the middle. CDR3 length: 15 amino acids. In nucleotides, the CDR3 is TGTGCCAGCAGCTTAGGCACCCAAGGAGGCTATGGCTACACCTTC. Residues: CASSLGTQGGYGYTF.

The rearrangement joins TRBV2 to TRBJ1-3; unclear D gene. The germline V gene encodes CDR1 SNHLY and CDR2 FYNNEI. The CDR3 covers 13 residues. CDR3 sequence (DNA): TGTGCGAGTGCGGAAAACTCTGGAAACACCATATATTTT. It yields the protein CASAENSGNTIYF.

The CDR3 reads CASSTGTVREKLFF. CDR3 bases: TGTGCCAGCAGTACCGGGACAGTTCGTGAAAAACTGTTTTTT. The chain has TRBV28 and TRBJ1-4; TRBD1 matches at 7 bases. Trimming removed 5 bases from V and 7 bases from J; junction bases left unmatched: 7. The CDR3 spans 14 residues. Looked up from germline, CDR1 is MDHEN and CDR2 is SYDVKM.

The chain has TRBV6-5 and TRBJ2-3; D may be TRBD2 (6 bases). The germline gives CDR1 MNHEY, CDR2 SVGAGI. V was pared by 2 bases and J by 2 bases, with 14 bases between. The CDR3 runs to 16 residues. The CDR3: CASSYLGGSPTDTQYF. The CDR3, as DNA: TGTGCCAGCAGTTACCTCGGGGGATCTCCCACAGATACGCAGTATTTT.

The V call is TRBV19, the J call TRBJ2-1; 9 bases fit TRBD2. The CDR3 covers 16 residues. V trimming: 5 bases; J trimming: 4 bases; junction bases outside the gene matches: 9. The germline gives CDR1 LNHDA, CDR2 SQIVND (reference sequence). CDR3 in amino acids: CASSDLAGDLYNEQFF. In nucleotides, the CDR3 is TGTGCCAGTAGTGACTTAGCGGGAGACCTATACAATGAGCAGTTCTTC.

The rearrangement links TRBV6-1 to TRBJ2-3, with TRBD1 matching 7 bases. After removal of 7 bases from V and 6 bases from J, the junction contained 7 bases not matched to a gene. This CDR3 spans 13 amino acids. Germline values: CDR1 MNHNS, CDR2 SASEGT. The CDR3 protein is CASTGQQGDTQYF. The CDR3 coding sequence is TGTGCCAGCACAGGCCAACAGGGGGATACGCAGTATTTT.

Details on this clone: The junction departs from germline at one end; a sequencing error may be responsible. The chain recombines TRBV15 with TRBJ2-3, with D perhaps matching TRBD2 (5 bases). The CDR3 has 15 amino acids. The germline V gene has CDR1 LNHNV and CDR2 YYDKDF (reference sequence). DNA of the CDR3: TGTGCCACCAGCAGAGCCCGGGCTAGCAGAGATACGCAGTATTTT. Protein: CATSRARASRDTQYF. The entire variable domain, with the rest obtained from reference TRBV15 and TRBJ2-3, is as follows: DAMVIQNPRYQVTQFGKPVTLSCSQTLNHNVMYWYQQKSSQAPKLLFHYYDKDFNNEADTPDNFQSRRPNTSFCFLDIRSPGLGDTAMYLCATSRARASRDTQYFGPGTRLTVL.

This clone was seen more than once but under ten times. The gene calls are TRBV9 and TRBJ1-2; D is ambiguous. This CDR3 is 18 amino acids long. CDR1 is SGDLS, CDR2 YYNGEE, per germline. Trimming removed 0 bases from V and 1 base from J, with 19 bases in between. CDR3 nucleotide sequence: TGTGCCAGCAGCGTAGACTTGGCTCAGGAAAGGCGTAACTATGGCTACACCTTC. Translating it yields CASSVDLAQERRNYGYTF.

The gene calls are TRBV5-1 and TRBJ2-7; TRBD1 matches at 9 bases. Trimming cost V 3 bases and J 2 bases; bases outside gene matches: 3. Looked up from germline, CDR1 is SGHRS and CDR2 is YFSETQ. The CDR3 is 14 residues long. CDR3 nucleotides: TGCGCCAGCAGCTCACAGGGGGCGACCTACGAGCAGTACTTC. Amino acid sequence: CASSSQGATYEQYF.

The chain combines TRBV9 with TRBJ2-3, with 13 nucleotides matching TRBD2. With 3 bases clipped from V and 5 bases from J, the junction kept 6 bases outside the gene matches. Germline V gene data show CDR1 as SGDLS and CDR2 as YYNGEE. This CDR3 has 16 amino acids. This chain's CDR3 is CASSGLAGGGEDTQYF. In DNA form, the CDR3 reads TGTGCCAGCAGCGGACTAGCGGGGGGCGGGGAAGATACGCAGTATTTT.

The table lists this clone with a few counts. This chain connects TRBV2 to TRBJ2-7; no clear D gene. The CDR3 length is 13 residues. V was trimmed by 6 bases and J by 7 bases, leaving 16 bases between them. Germline-derived CDR1 and CDR2 are SNHLY and FYNNEI. CDR3: CASSEAPEEEQYF. CDR3 sequence (DNA): TGTGCCAGCAGCGAGGCGCCGGAAGAAGAGCAGTACTTC.

The chain uses TRBV5-5 and TRBJ2-5; the D gene is possibly TRBD2 (6 bases). Germline V gene lookup returns CDR1 SGHKS and CDR2 YYEKEE (reference sequence). V was pared by 4 bases and J by 3 bases, with 16 bases between. This CDR3 spans 15 amino acids. The CDR3: CASSAGSRVEETQYF. DNA of the CDR3: TGTGCCAGCAGCGCGGGAAGCCGGGTGGAAGAGACCCAGTACTTC.

Only a few counts were recorded for this clone. The rearrangement joins TRBV5-8 to TRBJ1-5; 7 bases map to TRBD1. The V segment lost 4 bases and the J segment 6 bases; nucleotides outside the gene matches: 13. CDR1 is SGHTS, CDR2 YDEGEE, per germline. This CDR3 comprises 16 residues. The DNA of the CDR3 is TGTGCCAGCAGCCCCTGGACAGGAGGGATTGGTCAGCCCCAGCATTTT. The encoded protein is CASSPWTGGIGQPQHF.

This sequence joins TRBV4-2 and TRBJ2-3; weak D call: TRBD1 (5 bases). V was trimmed by 3 bases and J by 0 bases, leaving 10 bases between them. CDR3 length: 15 amino acids. Germline V gene sequence: CDR1 LGHNA, CDR2 YNFKEQ. The CDR3 DNA sequence: TGTGCCAGCAGCCACCAGGGAAGGAGCACAGATACGCAGTATTTT. It codes for CASSHQGRSTDTQYF.

The V gene is TRBV6-6, the J gene TRBJ1-1; tentative D call: TRBD1 (5 bases). The ends were cut back, 5 bases at V and 4 bases at J, with 20 bases in the middle. From germline, CDR1 is MNHNY and CDR2 SVGAGI (reference sequence). CDR3 length: 16 residues. CDR3 loop: CASSLPEAGRGTEAFF. The CDR3 DNA reads TGTGCCAGCAGTCTACCCGAGGCAGGGAGGGGCACTGAAGCTTTCTTT.

V usage is TRBV7-9 and J usage is TRBJ2-3; the match to TRBD1 covers 7 bases. With 8 bases clipped from V and 1 base from J, the junction kept 21 bases outside the gene matches. The CDR3 covers 19 residues. In germline, CDR1 is SEHNR, CDR2 FQNEAQ (reference sequence). The CDR3 reads CASFTSGRIRDRRTDTQYF. The CDR3 DNA reads as TGTGCCAGCTTCACAAGCGGACGGATCCGGGACAGACGCACAGATACGCAGTATTTT.

This sequence joins TRBV2 and TRBJ2-1; TRBD2 agrees at 7 bases. Looked up from germline, CDR1 is SNHLY and CDR2 is FYNNEI. The J segment lost 4 bases and the V segment lost 3 bases, leaving 15 bases of the junction unmatched. CDR3 length: 18 amino acids. The DNA for the CDR3 is TGTGCCAGCAGTGATGGGCCAGGGAGGGCGTGGGGATACAATGAGCAGTTCTTC. Amino acid sequence: CASSDGPGRAWGYNEQFF.

The J gene is TRBJ2-6, the V gene TRBV25-1; D gene ambiguous. Germline V gives CDR1 MGHDK, CDR2 SYGVNS. Trimming pared 3 bases from V and 0 bases from J, leaving 3 bases between. The CDR3 sequence is 14 residues long. This chain's CDR3 is CASSESSGANVLTF. CDR3 coding DNA: TGTGCCAGCAGTGAGAGCTCTGGGGCCAACGTCCTGACTTTC.

This clone was detected a few times. The V call is TRBV27, the J call TRBJ1-3, with TRBD1 identical over 12 bases. Trimming at V came to 5 bases and at J to 0 bases, leaving 5 bases not matched to a gene. Germline values: CDR1 MNHEY, CDR2 SMNVEV (reference sequence). The CDR3 contains 17 residues. CDR3 nucleotides: TGTGCCAGCAGTCCTTGGGGACAGGGGGCCTCTGGAAACACCATATATTTT. This encodes CASSPWGQGASGNTIYF.

This clone has a single count. The V call is TRBV7-2, the J call TRBJ2-1, with 11 bases identical to TRBD2. CDR3 length: 15 residues. The germline V gene has CDR1 SGHTA and CDR2 FQGNSA. Trimming removed 1 base from V and 8 bases from J; junction bases left unmatched: 4. The CDR3 DNA follows: TGTGCCAGCAGCTTAGGTTTAGCGGGGGGGTATGAGCAGTTCTTC. The encoded protein is CASSLGLAGGYEQFF.